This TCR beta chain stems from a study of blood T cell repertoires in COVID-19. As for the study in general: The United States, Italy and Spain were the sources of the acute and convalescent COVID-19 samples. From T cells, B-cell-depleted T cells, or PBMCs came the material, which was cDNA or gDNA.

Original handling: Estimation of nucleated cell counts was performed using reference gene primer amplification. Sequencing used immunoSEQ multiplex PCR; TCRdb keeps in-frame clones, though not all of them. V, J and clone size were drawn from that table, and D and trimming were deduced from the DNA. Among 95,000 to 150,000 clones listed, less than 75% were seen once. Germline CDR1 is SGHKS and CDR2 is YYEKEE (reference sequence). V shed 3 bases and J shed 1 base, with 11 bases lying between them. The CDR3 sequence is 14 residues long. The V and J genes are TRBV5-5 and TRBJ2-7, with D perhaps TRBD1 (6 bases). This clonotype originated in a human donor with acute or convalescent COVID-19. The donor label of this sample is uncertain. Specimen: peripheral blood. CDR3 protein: CASSSTTGSYEQYV. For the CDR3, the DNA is TGTGCCAGCAGCTCGACAACAGGGTCCTACGAGCAGTACGTC.